Listed below are T cell receptor beta chains from one sample, sequenced in a study of fetal regulatory T cell absence and autoimmunity. Repertoires were generated with immunoSEQ multiplex PCR, while TCRdb's copy carries only in-frame clones and drops some. The sample carries about 46,000 clones, about four fifths recorded once. Material for sequencing was cord blood. The receptor set was obtained from a newborn boy with IPEX syndrome. The CDR3 runs from the conserved cysteine through the conserved F or W. Each record gives: CDR3 length, J gene, D gene, clone size, V gene, CDR3 protein, CDR3 DNA. D genes are given only for firm matches. Only some rows state a clone size, as once, few, many or a class for expanded clones.

CDR3 length: 12
J gene: TRBJ2-7
D gene: -
clone size: -
V gene: TRBV6-1
CDR3 protein: CASSEGFYEQYF
CDR3 DNA: TGTGCCAGCAGTGAAGGTTTCTACGAGCAGTACTTC

CDR3 length: 16
J gene: TRBJ2-1
D gene: -
clone size: -
V gene: TRBV16
CDR3 protein: CASSQRRQSSYNEQFF
CDR3 DNA: TGTGCCAGCAGCCAGAGACGACAGAGCTCCTACAATGAGCAGTTCTTC

CDR3 length: 13
J gene: TRBJ2-1
D gene: -
clone size: -
V gene: TRBV27
CDR3 protein: CASSLIGPNEQFF
CDR3 DNA: TGTGCCAGCAGTTTAATTGGTCCGAATGAGCAGTTCTTC

CDR3 length: 15
J gene: TRBJ2-1
D gene: -
clone size: -
V gene: TRBV6-5
CDR3 protein: CASSYRLANYNEQFF
CDR3 DNA: TGTGCCAGCAGTTACCGTTTAGCGAACTACAATGAGCAGTTCTTC

CDR3 length: 14
J gene: TRBJ2-3
D gene: TRBD2
clone size: -
V gene: TRBV5-1
CDR3 protein: CASSLGTSEDTQYF
CDR3 DNA: TGCGCCAGCAGCTTGGGGACTAGCGAGGATACGCAGTATTTT

CDR3 length: 15
J gene: TRBJ2-1
D gene: -
clone size: -
V gene: TRBV15
CDR3 protein: CATSSNSGDGREQFF
CDR3 DNA: TGTGCCACCAGCTCAAATAGCGGAGACGGAAGGGAGCAGTTCTTC

CDR3 length: 19
J gene: TRBJ2-7
D gene: TRBD2
clone size: once
V gene: TRBV11-2
CDR3 protein: CASSLLSGTSGGGTYEQYF
CDR3 DNA: TGTGCCAGCAGCCTCCTGTCCGGGACTAGCGGGGGGGGGACCTACGAGCAGTACTTC

CDR3 length: 13
J gene: TRBJ1-4
D gene: -
clone size: once
V gene: TRBV6-1
CDR3 protein: CASSEARAEKLFF
CDR3 DNA: TGTGCCAGCAGTGAGGCCAGGGCTGAAAAACTGTTTTTT

CDR3 length: 14
J gene: TRBJ2-7
D gene: -
clone size: -
V gene: TRBV6-6
CDR3 protein: CASSSRDGPYEQYF
CDR3 DNA: TGTGCCAGCAGTTCCCGGGACGGCCCCTACGAGCAGTACTTC

CDR3 length: 12
J gene: TRBJ2-1
D gene: -
clone size: -
V gene: TRBV7-2
CDR3 protein: CASSLTSLGQFF
CDR3 DNA: TGTGCCAGCAGCTTAACTAGTTTGGGGCAGTTCTTC

CDR3 length: 14
J gene: TRBJ1-5
D gene: -
clone size: -
V gene: TRBV16
CDR3 protein: CASSQRGFEQPQHF
CDR3 DNA: TGTGCCAGCAGCCAAAGGGGTTTCGAGCAGCCCCAGCATTTT

CDR3 length: 12
J gene: TRBJ2-7
D gene: -
clone size: -
V gene: TRBV5-4
CDR3 protein: CASSQNSYEQYF
CDR3 DNA: TGTGCCAGCAGCCAAAACTCCTACGAGCAGTACTTC

CDR3 length: 16
J gene: TRBJ2-7
D gene: TRBD2
clone size: once
V gene: TRBV18
CDR3 protein: CASSPLPSGLFYEQYF
CDR3 DNA: TGTGCCAGCTCACCCCTGCCTAGCGGGTTATTCTACGAGCAGTACTTC

CDR3 length: 16
J gene: TRBJ1-1
D gene: TRBD1
clone size: -
V gene: TRBV19
CDR3 protein: CASSIHGTVQNTEAFF
CDR3 DNA: TGTGCCAGTAGTATCCATGGGACAGTTCAAAACACTGAAGCTTTCTTT

CDR3 length: 18
J gene: TRBJ2-2
D gene: TRBD2
clone size: -
V gene: TRBV4-1
CDR3 protein: CASSRLPGLAGNTGELFF
CDR3 DNA: TGCGCCAGCAGCCGATTACCGGGACTAGCGGGAAACACCGGGGAGCTGTTTTTT

CDR3 length: 17
J gene: TRBJ2-2
D gene: -
clone size: once
V gene: TRBV5-3
CDR3 protein: CARSLKKLAGADGELFF
CDR3 DNA: TGTGCCAGAAGCTTGAAAAAACTAGCCGGAGCGGACGGGGAGCTGTTTTTT

CDR3 length: 12
J gene: TRBJ2-7
D gene: -
clone size: once
V gene: TRBV10-3
CDR3 protein: CAIGPSFNEQYF
CDR3 DNA: TGTGCCATCGGCCCTAGCTTCAACGAGCAGTACTTC

CDR3 length: 14
J gene: TRBJ1-2
D gene: -
clone size: -
V gene: TRBV5-5
CDR3 protein: CASSPGDTTYGYTF
CDR3 DNA: TGTGCCAGCAGCCCCGGGGACACCACCTATGGCTACACCTTC

CDR3 length: 13
J gene: TRBJ2-1
D gene: TRBD2
clone size: -
V gene: TRBV29-1
CDR3 protein: CSVDTSGYNEQFF
CDR3 DNA: TGCAGCGTTGATACTAGCGGCTACAATGAGCAGTTCTTC

CDR3 length: 17
J gene: TRBJ2-7
D gene: TRBD2
clone size: once
V gene: TRBV4-1
CDR3 protein: CASSQSSGTSGVYEQYF
CDR3 DNA: TGCGCCAGCAGCCAAAGCTCGGGGACTAGCGGGGTCTACGAGCAGTACTTC

CDR3 length: 14
J gene: TRBJ1-4
D gene: -
clone size: -
V gene: TRBV9
CDR3 protein: CASSLGQFNEKLFF
CDR3 DNA: TGTGCCAGCAGCCTTGGACAGTTCAATGAAAAACTGTTTTTT

CDR3 length: 14
J gene: TRBJ1-3
D gene: -
clone size: -
V gene: TRBV6-6
CDR3 protein: CASSYSRDADTIYF
CDR3 DNA: TGTGCCAGCAGTTACTCGAGAGACGCAGACACCATATATTTT

CDR3 length: 18
J gene: TRBJ2-2
D gene: TRBD2
clone size: -
V gene: TRBV10-3
CDR3 protein: CAISESSSGSANTGELFF
CDR3 DNA: TGTGCCATCAGTGAGTCTAGTAGCGGGAGCGCGAACACCGGGGAGCTGTTTTTT